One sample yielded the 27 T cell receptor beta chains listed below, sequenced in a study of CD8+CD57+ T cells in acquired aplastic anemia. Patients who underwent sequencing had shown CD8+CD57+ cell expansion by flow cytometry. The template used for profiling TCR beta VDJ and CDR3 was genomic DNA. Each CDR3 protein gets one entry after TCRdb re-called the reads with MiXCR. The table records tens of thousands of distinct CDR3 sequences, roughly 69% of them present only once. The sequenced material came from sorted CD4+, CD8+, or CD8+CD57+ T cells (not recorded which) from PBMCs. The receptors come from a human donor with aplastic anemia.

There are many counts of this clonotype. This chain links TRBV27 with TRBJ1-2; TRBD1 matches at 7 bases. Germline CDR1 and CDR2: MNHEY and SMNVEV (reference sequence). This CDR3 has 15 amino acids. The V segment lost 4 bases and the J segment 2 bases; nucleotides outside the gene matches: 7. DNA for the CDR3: TGTGCCAGCAGTTATCAGGGGGAACGGAACTATGGCTACACCTTC. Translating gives CASSYQGERNYGYTF.

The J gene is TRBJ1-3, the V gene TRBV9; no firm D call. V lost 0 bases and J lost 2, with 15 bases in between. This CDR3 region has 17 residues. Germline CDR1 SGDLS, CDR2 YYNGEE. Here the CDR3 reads CASSVGWVGRPGNTIYF. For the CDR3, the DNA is TGTGCCAGCAGCGTAGGGTGGGTCGGAAGACCTGGAAACACCATATATTTT.

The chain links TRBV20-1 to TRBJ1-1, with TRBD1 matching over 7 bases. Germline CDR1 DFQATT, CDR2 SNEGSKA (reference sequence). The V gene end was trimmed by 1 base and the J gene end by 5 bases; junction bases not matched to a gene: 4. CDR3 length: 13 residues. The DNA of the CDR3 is TGCAGTGCTAGAGGGCCAGGGGGGACTGAAGCTTTCTTT. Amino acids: CSARGPGGTEAFF.

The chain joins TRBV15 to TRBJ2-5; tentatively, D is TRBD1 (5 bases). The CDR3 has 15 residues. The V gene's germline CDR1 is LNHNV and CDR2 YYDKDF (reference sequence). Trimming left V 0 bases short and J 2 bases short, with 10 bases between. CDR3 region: CATSREGQHQETQYF. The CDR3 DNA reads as TGTGCCACCAGCAGAGAGGGGCAGCATCAAGAGACCCAGTACTTC.

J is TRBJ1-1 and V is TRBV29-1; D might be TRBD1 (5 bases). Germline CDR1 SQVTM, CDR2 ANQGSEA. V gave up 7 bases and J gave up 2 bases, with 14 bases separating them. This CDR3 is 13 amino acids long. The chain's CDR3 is CSGAGRTNTEAFF. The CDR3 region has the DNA TGCAGCGGCGCGGGACGGACAAACACTGAAGCTTTCTTT.

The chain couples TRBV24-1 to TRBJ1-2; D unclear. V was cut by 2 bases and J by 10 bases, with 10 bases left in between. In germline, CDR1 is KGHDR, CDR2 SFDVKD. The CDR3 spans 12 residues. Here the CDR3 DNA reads TGTGCCACCAGTGATTCCAATCGTAACTACACCTTC. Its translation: CATSDSNRNYTF.

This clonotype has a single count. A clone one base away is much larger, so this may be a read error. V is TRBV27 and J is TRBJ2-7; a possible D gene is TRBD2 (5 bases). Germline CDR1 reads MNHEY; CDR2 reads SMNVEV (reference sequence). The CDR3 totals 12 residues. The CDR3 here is CASSLSGNERYF. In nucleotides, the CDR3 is TGTGCCAGCAGTTTATCCGGGAACGAGCGGTACTTC.

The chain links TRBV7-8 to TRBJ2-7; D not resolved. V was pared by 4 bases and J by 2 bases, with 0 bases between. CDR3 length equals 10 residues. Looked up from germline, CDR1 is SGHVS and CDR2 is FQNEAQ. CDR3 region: CASSSYEQYV. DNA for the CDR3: TGTGCCAGCAGCTCCTACGAGCAGTACGTC.

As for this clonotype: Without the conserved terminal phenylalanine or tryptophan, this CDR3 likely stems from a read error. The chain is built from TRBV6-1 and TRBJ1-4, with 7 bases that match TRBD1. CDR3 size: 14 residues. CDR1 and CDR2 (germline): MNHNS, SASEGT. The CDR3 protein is CASSPGQKNEKLFC. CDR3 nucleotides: TGCGCCAGCAGCCCGGGACAGAAAAATGAAAAACTGTTTTGT.

CDR3 amino acids: CASTDSYTGELFF. The CDR3 bases are TGTGCCAGCACCGACTCGTACACCGGGGAGCTGTTTTTT. The chain has TRBV2 and TRBJ2-2; D is undetermined. This CDR3 has 13 amino acids. Germline CDR1 reads SNHLY; CDR2 reads FYNNEI. V was pared by 7 bases and J by 3 bases, with 9 bases between.

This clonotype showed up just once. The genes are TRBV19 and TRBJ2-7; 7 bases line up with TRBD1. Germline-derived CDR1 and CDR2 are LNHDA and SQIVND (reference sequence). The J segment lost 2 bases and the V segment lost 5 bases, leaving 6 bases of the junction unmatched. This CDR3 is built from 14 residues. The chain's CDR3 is CASSSQGTAYEQYF. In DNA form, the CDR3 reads TGTGCCAGTAGTTCACAGGGGACGGCCTACGAGCAGTACTTC.

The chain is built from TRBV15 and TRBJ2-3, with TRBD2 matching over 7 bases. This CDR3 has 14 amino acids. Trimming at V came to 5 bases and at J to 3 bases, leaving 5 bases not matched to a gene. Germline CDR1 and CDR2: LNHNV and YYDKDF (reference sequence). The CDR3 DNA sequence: TGTGCCACCAGCGGCAAGCGGGGAACAGATACGCAGTATTTT. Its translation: CATSGKRGTDTQYF. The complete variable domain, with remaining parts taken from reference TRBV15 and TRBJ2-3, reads DAMVIQNPRYQVTQFGKPVTLSCSQTLNHNVMYWYQQKSSQAPKLLFHYYDKDFNNEADTPDNFQSRRPNTSFCFLDIRSPGLGDTAMYLCATSGKRGTDTQYFGPGTRLTVL.

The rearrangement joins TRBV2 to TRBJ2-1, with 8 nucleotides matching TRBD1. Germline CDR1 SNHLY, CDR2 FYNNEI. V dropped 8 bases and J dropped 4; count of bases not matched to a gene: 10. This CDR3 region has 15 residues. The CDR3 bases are TGTGCCAGCTCCCTGTCGGGACAGGAATACAATGAGCAGTTCTTC. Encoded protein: CASSLSGQEYNEQFF.

Here the CDR3 DNA reads TGTGCCAGCAGCCCGAACAGTTTGGTTTCACCCCTCCACTTT. This sequence encodes CASSPNSLVSPLHF. This rearrangement joins TRBV11-2 to TRBJ1-6, with no clear D. V was pared by 5 bases and J by 9 bases, with 14 bases between. Germline V gene lookup returns CDR1 SGHAT and CDR2 FQNNGV. There are 14 residues in the CDR3.

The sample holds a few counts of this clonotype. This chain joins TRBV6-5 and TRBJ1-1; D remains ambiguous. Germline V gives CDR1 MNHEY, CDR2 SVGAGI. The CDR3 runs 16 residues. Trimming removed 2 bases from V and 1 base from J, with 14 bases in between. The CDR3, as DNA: TGTGCCAGCAGTTACCGGGGTACAGTCGGGAACACTGAAGCTTTCTTT. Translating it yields CASSYRGTVGNTEAFF.

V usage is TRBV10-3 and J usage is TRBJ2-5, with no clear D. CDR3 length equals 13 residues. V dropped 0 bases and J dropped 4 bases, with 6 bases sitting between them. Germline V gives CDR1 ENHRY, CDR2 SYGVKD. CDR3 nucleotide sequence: TGTGCCATCAGTGAGTCGACCCGAGAGACCCAGTACTTC. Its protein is CAISESTRETQYF.

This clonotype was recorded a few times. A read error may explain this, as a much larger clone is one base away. The CDR3 nucleotides are TGTGCCAGTATATGGGCCCTGGGGTCGAGATATGGCTACACCTTC. Translated, it gives CASIWALGSRYGYTF. The gene calls are TRBV19 and TRBJ1-2; D call uncertain. The germline CDR1 and CDR2 sequences are LNHDA and SQIVND (reference sequence). CDR3 length: 15 amino acids. Trimming cost V 7 bases and J 5 bases, with 20 bases left between them. Combining the CDR3 with reference TRBV19 and TRBJ1-2 gives the whole variable domain DGGITQSPKYLFRKEGQNVTLSCEQNLNHDAMYWYRQDPGQGLRLIYYSQIVNDFQKGDIAEGYSVSREKKESFPLTVTSAQKNPTAFYLCASIWALGSRYGYTFGSGTRLTVV.

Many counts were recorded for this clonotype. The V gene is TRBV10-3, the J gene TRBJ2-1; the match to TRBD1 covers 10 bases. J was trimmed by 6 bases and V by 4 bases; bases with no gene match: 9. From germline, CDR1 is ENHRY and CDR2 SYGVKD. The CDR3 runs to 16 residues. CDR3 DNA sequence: TGTGCCATCAGTGCGCCCCGGGACAGGGGCGGCAATGAGCAGTTCTTC. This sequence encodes CAISAPRDRGGNEQFF.

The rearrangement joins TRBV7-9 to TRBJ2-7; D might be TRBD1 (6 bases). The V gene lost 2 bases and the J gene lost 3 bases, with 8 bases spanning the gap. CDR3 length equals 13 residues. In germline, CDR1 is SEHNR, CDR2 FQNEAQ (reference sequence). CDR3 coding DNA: TGTGCCAGCAGCTTAAAAGGGGGCTACGAGCAGTACTTC. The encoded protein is CASSLKGGYEQYF. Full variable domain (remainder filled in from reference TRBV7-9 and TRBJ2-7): DTGVSQNPRHKITKRGQNVTFRCDPISEHNRLYWYRQTLGQGPEFLTYFQNEAQLEKSRLLSDRFSAERPKGSFSTLEIQRTEQGDSAMYLCASSLKGGYEQYFGPGTRLTVT.

The CDR3 DNA sequence: TGTGCCAGCAGCCAAGGTTCGATGGATACGCAGTATTTT. Translating it yields CASSQGSMDTQYF. The V gene is TRBV5-5, the J gene TRBJ2-3; unclear D gene. Germline loops: CDR1 SGHKS, CDR2 YYEKEE (reference sequence). V shed 4 bases and J shed 6 bases, with 12 bases lying between them. The CDR3 has 13 amino acids.

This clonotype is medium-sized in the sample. The CDR3 protein is CASSFRVDQPQHF. Here the CDR3 DNA reads TGCGCCAGCAGTTTTCGGGTTGATCAGCCCCAGCATTTT. The chain links TRBV10-2 to TRBJ1-5, with D unresolved. V lost 5 bases, J lost 5 bases, and 10 bases lay in between. This CDR3 spans 13 amino acids. The germline V gene encodes CDR1 WSHSY and CDR2 SAAADI.

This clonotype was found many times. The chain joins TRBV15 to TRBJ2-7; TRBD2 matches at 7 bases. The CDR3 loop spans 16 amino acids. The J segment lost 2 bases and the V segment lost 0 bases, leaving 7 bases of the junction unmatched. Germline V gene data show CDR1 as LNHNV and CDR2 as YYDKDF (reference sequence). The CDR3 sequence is CATSRDLGGGTYEQYF. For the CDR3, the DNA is TGTGCCACCAGCAGAGATCTGGGCGGGGGAACCTACGAGCAGTACTTC.

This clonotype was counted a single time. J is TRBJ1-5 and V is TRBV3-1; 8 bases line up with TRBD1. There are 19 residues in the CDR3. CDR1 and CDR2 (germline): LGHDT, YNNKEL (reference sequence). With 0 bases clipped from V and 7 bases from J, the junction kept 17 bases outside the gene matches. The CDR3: CASSQESSGGQGLGQPQHF. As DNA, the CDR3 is TGTGCCAGCAGCCAAGAGAGTTCGGGCGGACAGGGTTTAGGGCAGCCCCAGCATTTT. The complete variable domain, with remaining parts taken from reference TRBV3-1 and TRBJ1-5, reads DTAVSQTPKYLVTQMGNDKSIKCEQNLGHDTMYWYKQDSKKFLKIMFSYNNKELIINETVPNRFSPKSPDKAHLNLHINSLELGDSAVYFCASSQESSGGQGLGQPQHFGDGTRLSIL.

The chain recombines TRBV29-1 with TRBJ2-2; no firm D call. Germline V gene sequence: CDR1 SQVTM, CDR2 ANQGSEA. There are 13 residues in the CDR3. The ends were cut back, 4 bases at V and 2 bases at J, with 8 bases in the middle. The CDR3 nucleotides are TGCAGCGTTGCGGTAGCTAACACCGGGGAGCTGTTTTTT. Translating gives CSVAVANTGELFF.

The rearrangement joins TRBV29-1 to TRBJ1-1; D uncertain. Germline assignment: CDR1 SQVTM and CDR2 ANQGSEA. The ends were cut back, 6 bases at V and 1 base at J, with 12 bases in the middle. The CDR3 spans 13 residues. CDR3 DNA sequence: TGCAGCGTGGGGAGCGCAGGGAACACTGAAGCTTTCTTT. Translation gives CSVGSAGNTEAFF.

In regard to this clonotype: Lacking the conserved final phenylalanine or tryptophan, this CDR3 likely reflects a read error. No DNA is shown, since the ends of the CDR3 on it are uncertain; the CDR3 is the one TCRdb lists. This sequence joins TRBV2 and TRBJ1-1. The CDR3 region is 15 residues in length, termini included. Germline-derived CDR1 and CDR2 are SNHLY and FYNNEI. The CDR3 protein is CASSDWQMNTEAFCL.

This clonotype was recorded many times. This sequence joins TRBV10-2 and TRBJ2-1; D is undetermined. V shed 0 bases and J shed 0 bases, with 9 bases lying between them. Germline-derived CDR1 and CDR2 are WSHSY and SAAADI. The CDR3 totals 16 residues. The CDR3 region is CASSESLSISYNEQFF. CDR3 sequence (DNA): TGCGCCAGCAGTGAGTCATTGAGTATCTCCTACAATGAGCAGTTCTTC.